What follows are 14 T cell receptor beta chains derived from one specimen sequenced in a study of blood T cells in healthy people across ages. Through a sample-barcoded 5' primer and a J-beta primer mix, a second PCR was run for roughly 7 to 11 cycles. MiXCR, applied by TCRdb to the 5' RACE reads, yields one record per CDR3 protein. The data contain 1.5 million to 2 million distinct CDR3 sequences, 28% of them seen just once; the ten biggest clones take up 7.7%. Sequenced: blood. The receptors derive from a woman between 25 and 40 years old in good health.

The CDR3 region has the DNA TGTGCCATCAGTGAGTCTACGGGACTAGTGGGGGCCTCCTACGAGCAGTACTTC. This translates into CAISESTGLVGASYEQYF. The chain links TRBV10-3 to TRBJ2-7; 8 nucleotides align to TRBD2. Germline lookup yields CDR1 ENHRY and CDR2 SYGVKD. V gave up 0 bases and J gave up 0 bases; unmatched junction bases: 10. CDR3 length: 18 amino acids.

CDR3 bases: TGCGCCAGTTTACCAGTGGGAGATACGCAGTATTTT. Translating gives CASLPVGDTQYF. The genes are TRBV5-1 and TRBJ2-3; D gene ambiguous. Between the trimmed V and J ends, which lost 8 bases and 5 bases, there was a span of 12 bases. The germline CDR1 and CDR2 sequences are SGHRS and YFSETQ. This CDR3 has 12 amino acids.

The chain combines TRBV19 with TRBJ2-1, with D possibly matching TRBD2 (6 bases). The V gene's germline CDR1 is LNHDA and CDR2 SQIVND (reference sequence). The CDR3 is 14 amino acids. V was clipped by 2 bases and J by 8 bases, with 13 bases between them. The CDR3 spells CASSIRVGLHEQFF. DNA for the CDR3: TGTGCCAGTAGTATACGCGTGGGACTTCATGAGCAGTTCTTC. Full variable domain (outside the CDR3, taken from reference TRBV19 and TRBJ2-1): DGGITQSPKYLFRKEGQNVTLSCEQNLNHDAMYWYRQDPGQGLRLIYYSQIVNDFQKGDIAEGYSVSREKKESFPLTVTSAQKNPTAFYLCASSIRVGLHEQFFGPGTRLTVL.

The V gene is TRBV29-1, the J gene TRBJ1-3; 7 bases line up with TRBD1. Looked up from germline, CDR1 is SQVTM and CDR2 is ANQGSEA. V shed 4 bases and J 8 bases; nucleotides not matched to a gene: 8. This CDR3 has 13 amino acids. CDR3 coding DNA: TGCAGCGTTGTCGGGACAGCGATTGACACCATATATTTT. Its protein product is CSVVGTAIDTIYF.

This chain uses TRBV3-1 with TRBJ2-4, with 10 bases that match TRBD2. J gave up 1 base and V 3 bases, and 3 bases lay outside the gene matches. The CDR3 covers 16 residues. The germline gives CDR1 LGHDT, CDR2 YNNKEL (reference sequence). CDR3 in amino acids: CASSHPGLAAKNIQYF. CDR3 nucleotide sequence: TGTGCCAGCAGCCACCCGGGACTAGCGGCCAAAAACATTCAGTACTTC.

This sequence joins TRBV30 and TRBJ2-2; possibly TRBD2 for D (7 bases). Germline CDR1 is GTSNPN and CDR2 is SVGIG (reference sequence). V was pared by 8 bases and J by 7 bases, with 23 bases between. The CDR3 sequence is 15 residues long. CDR3 in DNA: TGTGCCCAAAGGGGGACTAAAGACCCGGGCGGGGAGCTGTTTTTT. This sequence encodes CAQRGTKDPGGELFF. The entire variable domain, with the rest obtained from reference TRBV30 and TRBJ2-2, is as follows: SQTIHQWPATLVQPVGSPLSLECTVEGTSNPNLYWYRQAAGRGLQLLFYSVGIGQISSEVPQNLSASRPQDRQFILSSKKLLLSDSGFYLCAQRGTKDPGGELFFGEGSRLTVL.

The chain combines TRBV6-6 with TRBJ2-4, with D unclear. Trimming took 5 bases from V and 7 from J, leaving 12 bases between them. The CDR3 loop spans 13 amino acids. Per the germline V gene, CDR1 is MNHNY and CDR2 is SVGAGI (reference sequence). The CDR3 here is CASSLPLRNIQYF. The CDR3 DNA is TGTGCCAGCAGTCTTCCCCTTAGGAACATTCAGTACTTC.

This clonotype was seen a few times. V is TRBV28 and J is TRBJ2-7; D uncertain. V was shortened by 5 bases and J by 7 bases, with 15 bases between the two germline ends. This CDR3 region has 13 residues. Looked up from germline, CDR1 is MDHEN and CDR2 is SYDVKM. This CDR3 reads CASSPPDRLEQYF. DNA for the CDR3: TGTGCCAGCAGTCCCCCGGACCGCCTGGAGCAGTACTTC.

This clonotype was recorded only once. The rearrangement links TRBV4-3 to TRBJ2-2; 12 bases map to TRBD1. J gave up 7 bases and V 3 bases, and 9 bases lay outside the gene matches. This CDR3 spans 17 amino acids. Germline values: CDR1 LGHNA, CDR2 YSLEER. DNA of the CDR3: TGCGCCAGCAGCCATCGTCCCCGGGACAGGGGGCACGGGGAGCTGTTTTTT. As protein: CASSHRPRDRGHGELFF.

J is TRBJ1-1 and V is TRBV20-1, with D possibly being TRBD1 (5 bases). The CDR3 consists of 14 residues. Germline-derived CDR1 and CDR2 are DFQATT and SNEGSKA (reference sequence). V shed 3 bases and J shed 0 bases, with 11 bases lying between them. The CDR3 bases are TGCAGTGCTAGGGACATCGCGATGAACACTGAAGCTTTCTTT. Translation gives CSARDIAMNTEAFF.

The chain couples TRBV24-1 to TRBJ2-1; 8 bases line up with TRBD2. There are 14 residues in the CDR3. V dropped 11 bases and J dropped 0; count of bases not matched to a gene: 5. Germline V gene data show CDR1 as KGHDR and CDR2 as SFDVKD. The CDR3: CAIRGGSSYNEQFF. The CDR3 nucleotides are TGTGCCATCCGGGGGGGAAGCTCCTACAATGAGCAGTTCTTC.

This clonotype was recorded once. CDR3 nucleotides: TGCAGTGCCGCGACCGCCAGGAAACTGTTTTTT. This sequence encodes CSAATARKLFF. The rearrangement uses TRBV20-1 and TRBJ1-4, with D unclear. CDR1 and CDR2 from the germline V gene are DFQATT and SNEGSKA (reference sequence). V was trimmed by 6 bases and J by 11 bases, leaving 13 bases between them. There are 11 residues in the CDR3.

This clonotype was counted many times. The chain uses TRBV20-1 and TRBJ2-3, with 7 bases lining up with TRBD2. The CDR3 runs 13 residues. V shed 1 base and J 3 bases; nucleotides not matched to a gene: 1. CDR1 is DFQATT and CDR2 is SNEGSKA in the germline V gene (reference sequence). The CDR3 is CSARGGGTDTQYF. DNA for the CDR3: TGCAGTGCTAGAGGGGGGGGTACAGATACGCAGTATTTT.

There are a few counts of this clonotype. The chain recombines TRBV7-9 with TRBJ2-3; a possible D gene is TRBD2 (6 bases). CDR1 is SEHNR, CDR2 FQNEAQ, per germline (reference sequence). The CDR3 covers 15 residues. V lost 6 bases to trimming and J lost 3 bases, with 16 bases between them. The CDR3 nucleotides are TGTGCCAGCAGACCCCGATTGGGGAGGACAGATACGCAGTATTTT. Residues: CASRPRLGRTDTQYF.